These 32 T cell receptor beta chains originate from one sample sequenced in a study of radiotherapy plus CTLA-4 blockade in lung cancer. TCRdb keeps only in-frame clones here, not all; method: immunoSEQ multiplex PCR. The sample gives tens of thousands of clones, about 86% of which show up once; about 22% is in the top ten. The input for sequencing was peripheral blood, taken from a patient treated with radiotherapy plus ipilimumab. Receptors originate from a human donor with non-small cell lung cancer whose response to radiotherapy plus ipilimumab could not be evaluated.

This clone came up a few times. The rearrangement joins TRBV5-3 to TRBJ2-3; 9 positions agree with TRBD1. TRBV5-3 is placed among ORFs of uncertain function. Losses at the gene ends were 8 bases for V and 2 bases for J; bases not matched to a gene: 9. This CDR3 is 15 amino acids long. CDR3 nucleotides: TGTGCCAGCAGCCGGACAGGGGTTGTCACAGATACGCAGTATTTT. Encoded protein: CASSRTGVVTDTQYF.

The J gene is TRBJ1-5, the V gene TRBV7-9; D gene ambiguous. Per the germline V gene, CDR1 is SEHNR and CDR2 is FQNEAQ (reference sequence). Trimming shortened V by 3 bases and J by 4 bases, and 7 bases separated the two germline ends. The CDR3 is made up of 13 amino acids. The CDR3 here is CASSLEANQPQHF. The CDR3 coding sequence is TGTGCCAGCAGCTTGGAGGCGAATCAGCCCCAGCATTTT.

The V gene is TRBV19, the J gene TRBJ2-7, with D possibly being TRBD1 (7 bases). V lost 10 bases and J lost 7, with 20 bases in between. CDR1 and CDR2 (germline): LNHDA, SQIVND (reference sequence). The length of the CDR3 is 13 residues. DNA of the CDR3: TGTGCCACTGGAAATCAACAGGGGAGGGAGCAGTACTTC. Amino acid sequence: CATGNQQGREQYF. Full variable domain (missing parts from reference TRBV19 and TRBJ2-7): DGGITQSPKYLFRKEGQNVTLSCEQNLNHDAMYWYRQDPGQGLRLIYYSQIVNDFQKGDIAEGYSVSREKKESFPLTVTSAQKNPTAFYLCATGNQQGREQYFGPGTRLTVT.

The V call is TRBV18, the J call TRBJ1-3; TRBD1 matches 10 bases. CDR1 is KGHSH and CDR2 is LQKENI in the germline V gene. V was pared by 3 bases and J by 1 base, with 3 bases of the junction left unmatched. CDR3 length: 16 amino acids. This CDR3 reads CASSPPGQGSGNTIYF. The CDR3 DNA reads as TGTGCCAGCTCACCTCCGGGACAGGGGTCTGGAAACACCATATATTTT.

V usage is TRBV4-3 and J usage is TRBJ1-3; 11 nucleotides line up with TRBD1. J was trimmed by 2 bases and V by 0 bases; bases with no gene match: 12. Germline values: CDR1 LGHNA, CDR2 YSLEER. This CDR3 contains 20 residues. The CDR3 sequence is CASSQDPGQGARGPGNTIYF. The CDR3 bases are TGCGCCAGCAGCCAAGATCCCGGACAGGGGGCACGGGGACCTGGAAACACCATATATTTT.

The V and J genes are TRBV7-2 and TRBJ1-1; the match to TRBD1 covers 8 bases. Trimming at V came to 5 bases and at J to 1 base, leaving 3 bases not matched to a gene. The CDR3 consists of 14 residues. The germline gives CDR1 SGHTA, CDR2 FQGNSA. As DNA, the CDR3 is TGTGCCAGCAGCCGAACAGGGGGGAACACTGAAGCTTTCTTT. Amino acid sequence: CASSRTGGNTEAFF.

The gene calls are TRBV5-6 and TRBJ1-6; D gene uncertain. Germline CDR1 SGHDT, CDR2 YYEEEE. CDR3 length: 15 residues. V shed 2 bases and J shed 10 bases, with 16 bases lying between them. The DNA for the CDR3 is TGTGCCAGCAGCTTCGGGCGCAGTCTAGCCTCACCCCTCCACTTT. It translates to CASSFGRSLASPLHF.

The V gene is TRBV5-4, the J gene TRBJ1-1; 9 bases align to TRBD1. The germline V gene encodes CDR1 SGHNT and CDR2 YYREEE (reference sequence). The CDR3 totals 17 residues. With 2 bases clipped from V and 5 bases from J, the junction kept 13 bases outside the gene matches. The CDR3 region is CASSFFPGTGKETEAFF. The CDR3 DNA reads TGTGCCAGCAGCTTCTTTCCCGGGACAGGGAAGGAGACTGAAGCTTTCTTT.

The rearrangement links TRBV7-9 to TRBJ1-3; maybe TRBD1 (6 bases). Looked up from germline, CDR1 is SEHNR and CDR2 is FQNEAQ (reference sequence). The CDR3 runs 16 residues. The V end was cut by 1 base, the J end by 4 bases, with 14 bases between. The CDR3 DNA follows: TGTGCCAGCAGCTTAGGCGGGGGGCAGCCCGGAAACACCATATATTTT. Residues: CASSLGGGQPGNTIYF.

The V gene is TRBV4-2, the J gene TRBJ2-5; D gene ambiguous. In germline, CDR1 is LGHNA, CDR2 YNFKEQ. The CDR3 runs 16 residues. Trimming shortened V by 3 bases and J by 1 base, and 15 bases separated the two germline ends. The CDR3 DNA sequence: TGTGCCAGCAGCCAGTCAATCAGCAGGATCCAAGAGACCCAGTACTTC. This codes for CASSQSISRIQETQYF.

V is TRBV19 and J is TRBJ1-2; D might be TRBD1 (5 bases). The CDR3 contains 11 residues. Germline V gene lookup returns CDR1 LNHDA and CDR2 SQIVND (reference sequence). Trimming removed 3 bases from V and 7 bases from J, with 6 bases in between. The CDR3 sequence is CASSIGAGYTF. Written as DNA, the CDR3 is TGTGCCAGTAGTATTGGGGCTGGCTACACCTTC.

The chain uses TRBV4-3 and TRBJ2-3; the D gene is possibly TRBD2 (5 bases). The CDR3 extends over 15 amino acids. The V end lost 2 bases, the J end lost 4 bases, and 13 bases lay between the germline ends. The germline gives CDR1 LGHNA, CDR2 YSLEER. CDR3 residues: CASSQFRGFSDTQYF. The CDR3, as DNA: TGCGCCAGCAGCCAATTCCGGGGTTTTTCAGATACGCAGTATTTT.

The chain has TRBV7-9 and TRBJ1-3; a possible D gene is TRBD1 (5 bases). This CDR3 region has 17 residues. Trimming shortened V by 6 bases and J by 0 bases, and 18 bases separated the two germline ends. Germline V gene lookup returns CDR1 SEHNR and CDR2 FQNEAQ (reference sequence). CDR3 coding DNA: TGTGCCAGCAGTTCATTCCGGGACGGGAGCTCTGGAAACACCATATATTTT. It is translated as CASSSFRDGSSGNTIYF.

CDR3 in DNA: TGTGCCAGCAGTGAAGGCCTAGCGGGGTGGTATTTT. Amino acids: CASSEGLAGWYF. The chain joins TRBV25-1 to TRBJ2-3, with 9 bases identical to TRBD2. Germline CDR1 and CDR2: MGHDK and SYGVNS. The CDR3 is 12 residues long. Trimming cost V 2 bases and J 14 bases; bases outside gene matches: 5.

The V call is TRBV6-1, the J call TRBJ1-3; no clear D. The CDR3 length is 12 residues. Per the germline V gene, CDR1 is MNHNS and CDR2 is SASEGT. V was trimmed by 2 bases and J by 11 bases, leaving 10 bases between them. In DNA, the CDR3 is TGTGCCAGCAGTGAATCTTTTCGGGCCATATATTTT. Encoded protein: CASSESFRAIYF.

The CDR3 sequence: CASSPNRVDEQFF. CDR3 DNA sequence: TGTGCCAGCAGTCCTAACAGGGTAGATGAGCAGTTCTTC. V gene TRBV6-6 combines with J gene TRBJ2-1; maybe TRBD1 (6 bases). The CDR3 runs 13 residues. Germline CDR1 is MNHNY and CDR2 is SVGAGI (reference sequence). Trimming left V 5 bases short and J 8 bases short, with 13 bases between.

CDR3 sequence: CASSSSGLQETQYF. The CDR3 bases are TGTGCCAGCAGCTCTAGCGGTCTCCAAGAGACCCAGTACTTC. The chain has TRBV7-2 and TRBJ2-5, with 7 bases lining up with TRBD2. Trimming at V came to 4 bases and at J to 1 base, leaving 3 bases not matched to a gene. Germline V gene data show CDR1 as SGHTA and CDR2 as FQGNSA. CDR3 length: 14 residues.

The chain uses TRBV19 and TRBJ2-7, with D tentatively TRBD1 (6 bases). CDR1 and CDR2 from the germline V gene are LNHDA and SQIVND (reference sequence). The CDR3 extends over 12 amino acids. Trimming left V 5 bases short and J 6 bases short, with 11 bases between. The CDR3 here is CASSWGPGEQYF. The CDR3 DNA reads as TGTGCCAGTAGTTGGGGGCCCGGCGAGCAGTACTTC.

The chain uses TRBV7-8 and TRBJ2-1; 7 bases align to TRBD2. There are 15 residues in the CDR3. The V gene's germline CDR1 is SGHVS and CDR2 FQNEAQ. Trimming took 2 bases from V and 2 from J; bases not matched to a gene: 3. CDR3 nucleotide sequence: TGTGCCAGCAGCTTACCGGGAGGAACCTACAATGAGCAGTTCTTC. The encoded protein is CASSLPGGTYNEQFF.

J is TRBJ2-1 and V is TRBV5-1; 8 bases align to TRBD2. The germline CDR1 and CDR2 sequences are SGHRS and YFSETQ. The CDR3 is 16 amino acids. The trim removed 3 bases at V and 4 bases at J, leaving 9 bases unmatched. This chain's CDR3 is CASSSGAGGPYNEQFF. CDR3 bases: TGCGCCAGCAGCTCGGGTGCGGGAGGCCCTTACAATGAGCAGTTCTTC.

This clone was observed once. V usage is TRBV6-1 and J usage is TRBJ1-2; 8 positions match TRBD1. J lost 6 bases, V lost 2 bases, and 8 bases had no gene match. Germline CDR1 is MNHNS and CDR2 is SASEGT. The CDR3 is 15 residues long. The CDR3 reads CASSESMDRVNGYTF. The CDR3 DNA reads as TGTGCCAGCAGTGAATCAATGGACAGGGTCAATGGCTACACCTTC.

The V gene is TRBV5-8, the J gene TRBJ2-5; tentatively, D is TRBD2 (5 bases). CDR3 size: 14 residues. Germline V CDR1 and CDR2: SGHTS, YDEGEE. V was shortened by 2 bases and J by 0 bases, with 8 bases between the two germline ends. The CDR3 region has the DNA TGTGCCAGCAGCTTTGGGAGCTACCAAGAGACCCAGTACTTC. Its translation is CASSFGSYQETQYF.

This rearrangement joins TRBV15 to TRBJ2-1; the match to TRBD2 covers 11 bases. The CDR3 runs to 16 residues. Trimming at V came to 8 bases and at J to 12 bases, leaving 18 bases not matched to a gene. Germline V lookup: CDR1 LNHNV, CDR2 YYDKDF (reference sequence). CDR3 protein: CATLDGTSGRNLGQFF. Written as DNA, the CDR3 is TGTGCCACCTTAGACGGTACTAGCGGGAGAAATTTGGGGCAGTTCTTC.

CDR3: CASSTGTGGAYGYTF. The CDR3 DNA sequence: TGTGCCAGCAGTACCGGGACAGGGGGCGCCTATGGCTACACCTTC. The chain is built from TRBV6-1 and TRBJ1-2; 12 bases agree with TRBD1. There are 15 residues in the CDR3. The ends lost 5 bases at V and 4 bases at J; junction bases unmatched: 5. Per the germline V gene, CDR1 is MNHNS and CDR2 is SASEGT.

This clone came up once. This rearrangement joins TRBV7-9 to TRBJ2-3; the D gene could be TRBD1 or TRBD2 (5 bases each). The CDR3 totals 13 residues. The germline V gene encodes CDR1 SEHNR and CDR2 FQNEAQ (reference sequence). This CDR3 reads CASGPGIGDTQYF. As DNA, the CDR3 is TGTGCGAGCGGACCAGGGATTGGAGATACGCAGTATTTT.

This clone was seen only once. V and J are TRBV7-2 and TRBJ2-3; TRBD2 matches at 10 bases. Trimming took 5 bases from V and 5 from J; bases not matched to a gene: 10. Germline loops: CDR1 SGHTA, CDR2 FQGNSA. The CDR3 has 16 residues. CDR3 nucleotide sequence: TGTGCCAGCAGCGGAAAGCGGGAGGGCGGTGGAGATACGCAGTATTTT. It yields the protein CASSGKREGGGDTQYF.

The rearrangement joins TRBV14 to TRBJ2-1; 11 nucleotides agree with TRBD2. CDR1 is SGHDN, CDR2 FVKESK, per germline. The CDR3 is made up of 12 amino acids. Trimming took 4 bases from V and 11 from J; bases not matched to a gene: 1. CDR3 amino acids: CASSLAGGKQFF. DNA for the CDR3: TGTGCCAGCAGCCTAGCGGGAGGGAAGCAGTTCTTC.

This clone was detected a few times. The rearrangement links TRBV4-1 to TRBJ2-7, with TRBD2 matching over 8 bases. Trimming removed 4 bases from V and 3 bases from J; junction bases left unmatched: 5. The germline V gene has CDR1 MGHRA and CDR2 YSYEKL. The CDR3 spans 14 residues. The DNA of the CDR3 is TGCGCCAGCAGCCCGACTAGCGCCAACTACGAGCAGTACTTC. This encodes CASSPTSANYEQYF.

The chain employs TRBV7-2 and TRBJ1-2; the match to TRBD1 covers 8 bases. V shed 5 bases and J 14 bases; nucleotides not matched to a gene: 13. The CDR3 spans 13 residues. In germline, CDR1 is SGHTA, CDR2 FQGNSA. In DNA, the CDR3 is TGTGCCAGCAGCCTACCTAATTCCCACAGGGGGACCTTC. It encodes CASSLPNSHRGTF.

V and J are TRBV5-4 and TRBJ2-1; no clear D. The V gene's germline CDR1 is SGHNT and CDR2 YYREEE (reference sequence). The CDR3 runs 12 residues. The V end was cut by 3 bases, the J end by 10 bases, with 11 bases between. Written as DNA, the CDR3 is TGTGCCAGCAGCTCTACCGTAAAAGAGCAGTTCTTC. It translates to CASSSTVKEQFF.

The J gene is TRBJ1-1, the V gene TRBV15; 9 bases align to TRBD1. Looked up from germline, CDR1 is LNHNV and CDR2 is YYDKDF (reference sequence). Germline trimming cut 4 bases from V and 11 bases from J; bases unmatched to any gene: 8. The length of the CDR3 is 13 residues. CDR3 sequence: CATSTSGTGKAFF. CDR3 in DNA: TGTGCCACCAGCACGAGTGGGACAGGGAAGGCTTTCTTT.

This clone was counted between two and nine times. The CDR3 nucleotides read TGTGCCAGCCGGGGAGAATTAGCCAAAAACATTCAGTACTTC. It yields the protein CASRGELAKNIQYF. This chain connects TRBV28 to TRBJ2-4; possible D gene TRBD2, 5 bases. Germline-derived CDR1 and CDR2 are MDHEN and SYDVKM. The CDR3 is 14 residues long. Trimming took off 8 bases at V and 0 bases at J, with 11 bases between the two ends.